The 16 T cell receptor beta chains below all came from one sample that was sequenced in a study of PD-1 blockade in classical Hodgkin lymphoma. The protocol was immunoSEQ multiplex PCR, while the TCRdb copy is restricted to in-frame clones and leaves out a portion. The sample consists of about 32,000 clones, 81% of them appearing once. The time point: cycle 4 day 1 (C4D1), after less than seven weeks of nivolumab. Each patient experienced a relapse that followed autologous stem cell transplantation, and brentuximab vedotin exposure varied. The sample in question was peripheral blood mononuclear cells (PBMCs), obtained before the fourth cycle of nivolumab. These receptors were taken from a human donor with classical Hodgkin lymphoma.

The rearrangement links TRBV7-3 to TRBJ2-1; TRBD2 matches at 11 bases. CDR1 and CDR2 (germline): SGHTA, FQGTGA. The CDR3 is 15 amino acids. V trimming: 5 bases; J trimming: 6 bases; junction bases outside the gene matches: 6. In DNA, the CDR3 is TGTGCCAGCAGCCGGACTAGCGGGCCACTCAATGAGCAGTTCTTC. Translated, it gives CASSRTSGPLNEQFF.

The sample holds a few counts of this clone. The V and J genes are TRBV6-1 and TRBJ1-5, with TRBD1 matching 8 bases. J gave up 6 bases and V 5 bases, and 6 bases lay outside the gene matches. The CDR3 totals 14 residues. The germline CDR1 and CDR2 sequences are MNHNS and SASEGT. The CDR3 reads CASSSRGPGQPQHF. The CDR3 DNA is TGTGCCAGCAGTAGCAGGGGGCCGGGTCAGCCCCAGCATTTT.

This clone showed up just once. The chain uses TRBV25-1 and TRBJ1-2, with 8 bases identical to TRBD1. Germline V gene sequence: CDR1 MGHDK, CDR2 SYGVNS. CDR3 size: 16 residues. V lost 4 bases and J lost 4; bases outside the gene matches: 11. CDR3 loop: CASSAGQVRTIYGYTF. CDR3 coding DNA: TGTGCCAGCAGTGCGGGACAGGTCAGGACGATCTATGGCTACACCTTC.

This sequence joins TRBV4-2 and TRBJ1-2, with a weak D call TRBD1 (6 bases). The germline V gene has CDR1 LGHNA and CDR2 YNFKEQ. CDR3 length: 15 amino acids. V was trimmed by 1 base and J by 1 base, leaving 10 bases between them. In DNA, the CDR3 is TGTGCCAGCAGCCAAGTAGACAGGTTTAACTATGGCTACACCTTC. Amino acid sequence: CASSQVDRFNYGYTF.

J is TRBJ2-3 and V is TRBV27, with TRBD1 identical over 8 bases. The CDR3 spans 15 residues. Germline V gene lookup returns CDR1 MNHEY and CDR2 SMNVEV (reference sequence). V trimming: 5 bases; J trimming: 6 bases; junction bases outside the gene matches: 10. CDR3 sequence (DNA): TGTGCCAGCAGTCCGGTGGTGGGACAGGCGGATACGCAGTATTTT. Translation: CASSPVVGQADTQYF.

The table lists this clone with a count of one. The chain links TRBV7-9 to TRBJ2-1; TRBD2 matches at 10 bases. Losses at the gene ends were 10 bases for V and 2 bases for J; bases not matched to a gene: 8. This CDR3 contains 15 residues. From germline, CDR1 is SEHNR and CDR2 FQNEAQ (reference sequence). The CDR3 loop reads CATTTGTSAYNEQFF. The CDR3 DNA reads TGTGCCACCACGACCGGGACTAGCGCCTACAATGAGCAGTTCTTC.

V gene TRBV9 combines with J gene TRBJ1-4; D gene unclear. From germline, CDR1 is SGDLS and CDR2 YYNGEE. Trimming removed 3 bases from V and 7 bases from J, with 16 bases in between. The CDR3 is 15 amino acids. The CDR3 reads CASSGGVLSGEKLFF. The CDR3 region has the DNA TGTGCCAGCAGCGGTGGGGTACTTTCGGGTGAAAAACTGTTTTTT.

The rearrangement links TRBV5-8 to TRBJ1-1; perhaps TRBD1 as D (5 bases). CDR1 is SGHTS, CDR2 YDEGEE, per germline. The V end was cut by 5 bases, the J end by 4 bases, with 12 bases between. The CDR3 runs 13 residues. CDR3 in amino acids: CASRRQGSTEAFF. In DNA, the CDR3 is TGTGCCAGCAGACGTCAGGGTTCCACTGAAGCTTTCTTT.

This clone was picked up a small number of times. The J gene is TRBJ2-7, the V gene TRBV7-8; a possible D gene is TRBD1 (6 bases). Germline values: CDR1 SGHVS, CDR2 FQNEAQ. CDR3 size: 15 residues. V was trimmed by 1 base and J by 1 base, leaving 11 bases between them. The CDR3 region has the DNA TGTGCCAGCAGCTTAGGTGGGGGCAATTCCTACGAGCAGTACTTC. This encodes CASSLGGGNSYEQYF.

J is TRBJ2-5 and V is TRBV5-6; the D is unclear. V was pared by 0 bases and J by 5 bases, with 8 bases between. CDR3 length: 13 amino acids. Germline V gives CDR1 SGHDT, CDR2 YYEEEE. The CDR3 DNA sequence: TGTGCCAGCAGCTTGGCCGGGCGGGAGACCCAGTACTTC. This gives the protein CASSLAGRETQYF.

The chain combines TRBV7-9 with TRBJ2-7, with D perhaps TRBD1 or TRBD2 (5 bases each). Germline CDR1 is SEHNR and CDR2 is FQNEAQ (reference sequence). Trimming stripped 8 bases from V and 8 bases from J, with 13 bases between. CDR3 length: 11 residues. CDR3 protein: CASLIRGKQYF. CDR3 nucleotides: TGTGCCAGCTTAATACGGGGCAAGCAGTACTTC.

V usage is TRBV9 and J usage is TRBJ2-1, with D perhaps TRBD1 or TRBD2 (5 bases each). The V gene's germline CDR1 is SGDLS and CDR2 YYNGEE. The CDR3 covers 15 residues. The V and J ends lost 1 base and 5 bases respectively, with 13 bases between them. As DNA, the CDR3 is TGTGCCAGCAGCGTAATGGGGGAAATTAACAATGAGCAGTTCTTC. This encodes CASSVMGEINNEQFF.

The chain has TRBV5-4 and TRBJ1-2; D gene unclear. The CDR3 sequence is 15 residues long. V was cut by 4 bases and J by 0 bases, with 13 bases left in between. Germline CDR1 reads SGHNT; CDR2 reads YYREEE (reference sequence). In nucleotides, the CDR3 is TGTGCCAGCAGCCGGATCAGTCAGGCTAACTATGGCTACACCTTC. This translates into CASSRISQANYGYTF.

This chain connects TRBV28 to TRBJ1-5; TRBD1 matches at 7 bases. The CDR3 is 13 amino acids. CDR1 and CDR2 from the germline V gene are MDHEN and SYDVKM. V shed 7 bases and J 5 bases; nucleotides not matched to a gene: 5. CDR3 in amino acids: CASTTQGYQPQHF. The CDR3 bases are TGTGCCAGCACCACACAGGGGTATCAGCCCCAGCATTTT.

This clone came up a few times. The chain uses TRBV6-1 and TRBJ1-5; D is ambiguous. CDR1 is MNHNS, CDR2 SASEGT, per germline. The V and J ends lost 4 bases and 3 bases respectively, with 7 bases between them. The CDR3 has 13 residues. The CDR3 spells CASSARDNQPQHF. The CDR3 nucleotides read TGTGCCAGCAGTGCCCGTGACAATCAGCCCCAGCATTTT.

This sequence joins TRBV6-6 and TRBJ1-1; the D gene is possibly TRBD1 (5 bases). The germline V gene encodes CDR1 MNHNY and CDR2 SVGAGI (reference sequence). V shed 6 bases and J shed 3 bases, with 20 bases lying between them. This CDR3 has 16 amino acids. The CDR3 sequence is CASSYQGDLMDTEAFF. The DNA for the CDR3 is TGTGCCAGCAGCTACCAGGGAGATTTGATGGACACTGAAGCTTTCTTT.